Sequencing of this T cell receptor (beta chain) was carried out in a study of beta chain features in type 1 diabetes. Reverse transcribing all isolated RNA meant expressed TCRB transcripts were sequenced. Assay used: immunoSEQ multiplex PCR; TCRdb lists only in-frame clones, some missing. The sample has about 340,000 clones; roughly a tenth are singletons. Overall study results and limits: Patients and controls would share equally any PCR tilt toward shorter templates. The study found moderately but significantly shorter TCRB CDR3s in all four CD4+ subsets of Type 1 diabetes patients. VDJ junctions from type 1 diabetes patients carried fewer insertions and larger deletions.

The CDR3 has 16 residues. V shed 5 bases and J 5 bases; nucleotides not matched to a gene: 13. Germline V gives CDR1 MDHEN, CDR2 SYDVKM. This clone was detected a few times. Antigen: not known. This TCR came from a man younger than 40 with type 1 diabetes. The chain uses TRBV28 and TRBJ2-5; TRBD1 matches at 8 bases. What was sequenced was central memory CD4+ T cells from blood. As DNA, the CDR3 is TGTGCCAGCAGTACCCGGACAGGGATGCAAGTGGAGACCCAGTACTTC. Translated: CASSTRTGMQVETQYF.